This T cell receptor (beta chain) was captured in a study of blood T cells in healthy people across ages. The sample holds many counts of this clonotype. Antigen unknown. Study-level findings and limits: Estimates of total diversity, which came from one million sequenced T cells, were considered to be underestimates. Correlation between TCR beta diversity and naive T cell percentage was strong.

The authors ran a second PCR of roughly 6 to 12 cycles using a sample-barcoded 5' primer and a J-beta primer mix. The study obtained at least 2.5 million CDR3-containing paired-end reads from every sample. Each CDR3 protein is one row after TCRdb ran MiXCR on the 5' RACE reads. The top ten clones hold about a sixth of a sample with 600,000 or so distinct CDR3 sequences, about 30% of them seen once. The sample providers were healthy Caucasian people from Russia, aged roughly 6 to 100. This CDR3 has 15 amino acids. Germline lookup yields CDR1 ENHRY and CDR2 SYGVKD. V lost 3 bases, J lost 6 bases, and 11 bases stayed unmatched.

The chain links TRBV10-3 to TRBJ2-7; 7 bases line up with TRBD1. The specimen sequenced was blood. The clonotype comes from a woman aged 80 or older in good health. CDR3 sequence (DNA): TGTGCCATCAGTGAAGGGACAGCGTTTTTCGGCGAGCAGTACTTC. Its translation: CAISEGTAFFGEQYF.